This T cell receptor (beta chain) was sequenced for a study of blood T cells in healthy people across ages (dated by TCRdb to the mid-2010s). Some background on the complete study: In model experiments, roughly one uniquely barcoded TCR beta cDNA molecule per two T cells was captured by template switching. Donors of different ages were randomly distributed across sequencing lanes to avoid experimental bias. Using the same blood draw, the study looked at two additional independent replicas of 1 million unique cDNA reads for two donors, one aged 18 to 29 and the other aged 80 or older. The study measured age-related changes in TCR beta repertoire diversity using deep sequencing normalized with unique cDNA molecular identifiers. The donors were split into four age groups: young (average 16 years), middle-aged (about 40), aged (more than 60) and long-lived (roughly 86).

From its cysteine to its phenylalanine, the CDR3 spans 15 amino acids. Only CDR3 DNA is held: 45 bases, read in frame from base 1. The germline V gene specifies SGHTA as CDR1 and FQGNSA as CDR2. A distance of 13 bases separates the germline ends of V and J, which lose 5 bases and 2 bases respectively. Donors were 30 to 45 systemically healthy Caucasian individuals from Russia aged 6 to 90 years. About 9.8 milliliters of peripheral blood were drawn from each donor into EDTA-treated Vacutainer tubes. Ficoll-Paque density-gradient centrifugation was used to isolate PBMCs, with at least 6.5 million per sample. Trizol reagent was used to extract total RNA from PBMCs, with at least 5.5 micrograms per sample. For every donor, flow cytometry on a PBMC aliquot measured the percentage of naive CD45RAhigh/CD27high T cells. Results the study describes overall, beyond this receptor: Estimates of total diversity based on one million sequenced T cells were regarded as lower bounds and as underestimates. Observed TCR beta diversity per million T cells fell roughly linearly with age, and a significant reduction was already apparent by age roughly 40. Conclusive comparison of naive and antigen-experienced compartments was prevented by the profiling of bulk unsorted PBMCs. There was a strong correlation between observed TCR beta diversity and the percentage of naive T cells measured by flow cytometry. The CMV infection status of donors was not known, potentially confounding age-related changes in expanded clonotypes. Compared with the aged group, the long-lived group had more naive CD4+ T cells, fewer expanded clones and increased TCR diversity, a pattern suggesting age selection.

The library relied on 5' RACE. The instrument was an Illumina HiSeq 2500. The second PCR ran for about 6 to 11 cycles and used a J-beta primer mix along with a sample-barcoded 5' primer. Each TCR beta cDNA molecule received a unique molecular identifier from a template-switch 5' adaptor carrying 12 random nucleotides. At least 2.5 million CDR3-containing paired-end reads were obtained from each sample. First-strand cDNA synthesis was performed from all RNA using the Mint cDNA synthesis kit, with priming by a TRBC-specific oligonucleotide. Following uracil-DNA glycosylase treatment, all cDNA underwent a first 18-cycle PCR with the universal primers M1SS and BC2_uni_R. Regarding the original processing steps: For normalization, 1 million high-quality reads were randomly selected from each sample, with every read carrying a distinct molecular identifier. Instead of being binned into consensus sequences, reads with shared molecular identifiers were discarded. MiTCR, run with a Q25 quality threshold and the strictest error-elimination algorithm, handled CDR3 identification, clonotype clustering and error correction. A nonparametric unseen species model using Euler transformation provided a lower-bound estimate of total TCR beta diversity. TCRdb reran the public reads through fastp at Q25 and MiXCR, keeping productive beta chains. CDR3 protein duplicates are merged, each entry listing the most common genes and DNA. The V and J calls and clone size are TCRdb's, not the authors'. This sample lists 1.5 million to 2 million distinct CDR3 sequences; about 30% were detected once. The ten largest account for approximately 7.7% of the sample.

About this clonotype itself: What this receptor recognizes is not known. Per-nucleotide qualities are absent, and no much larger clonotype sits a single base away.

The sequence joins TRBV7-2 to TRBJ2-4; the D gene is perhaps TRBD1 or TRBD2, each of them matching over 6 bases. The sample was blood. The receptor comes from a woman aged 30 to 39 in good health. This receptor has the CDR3 CASSHGGSPKNIQYF. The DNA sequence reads TGTGCCAGCAGCCACGGGGGCTCCCCCAAAAACATTCAGTACTTC. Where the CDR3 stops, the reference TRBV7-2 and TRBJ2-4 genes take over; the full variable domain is GAGVSQSPSNKVTEKGKDVELRCDPISGHTALYWYRQSLGQGLEFLIYFQGNSAPDKSGLPSDRFSAERTGGSVSTLTIQRTQQEDSAVYLCASSHGGSPKNIQYFGAGTRLSVL.